The 13 T cell receptor beta chains presented below share a single source sample, sequenced in a study of metastatic and nonmetastatic thyroid tumors. TCRdb recomputed clones from the PCR reads via MiXCR. The table lists some 5,700 clones, 25% of them singletons. Thyroid surgery had not been preceded by any treatment in any patient. The sample consisted of adjacent normal tissue. These receptors were taken from a male donor with papillary thyroid cancer or a benign thyroid nodule (not recorded which). Some clones in this sample may be carry-over from other donors' samples.

This clone was detected only a few times. The V call is TRBV28, the J call TRBJ1-5; 9 nucleotides match TRBD1. The length of the CDR3 is 14 residues. Trimming cost V 4 bases and J 7 bases; bases outside gene matches: 5. Per the germline V gene, CDR1 is MDHEN and CDR2 is SYDVKM. This chain's CDR3 is CASSYGTGNQPQHF. CDR3 DNA: TGTGCCAGCAGTTACGGGACAGGGAACCAGCCCCAGCATTTT.

By its share, this clone is medium-sized. The V gene is TRBV10-3, the J gene TRBJ1-1, with no clear D. Germline lookup yields CDR1 ENHRY and CDR2 SYGVKD. This CDR3 is built from 12 residues. Trimming shortened V by 2 bases and J by 2 bases, and 3 bases separated the two germline ends. CDR3 residues: CAISEANTEAFF. The DNA for the CDR3 is TGTGCCATCAGTGAGGCAAACACTGAAGCTTTCTTT.

By sample share, this clone is medium-sized. The chain employs TRBV11-3 and TRBJ2-7; tentatively, D is TRBD1 (6 bases). Germline-derived CDR1 and CDR2 are SGHNT and YENEEA. V lost 4 bases, J lost 5 bases, and 12 bases lay in between. This CDR3 region has 13 residues. The CDR3 DNA reads as TGTGCCAGCAGCTCGGGACATCTAAACGAGCAGTACTTC. Its translation is CASSSGHLNEQYF.

The V and J genes are TRBV5-1 and TRBJ1-4; D not resolved. CDR3 length equals 13 residues. The V and J ends lost 1 base and 2 bases respectively, with 3 bases between them. The V gene's germline CDR1 is SGHRS and CDR2 YFSETQ. The CDR3 DNA reads as TGCGCCAGCAGCTTGCCGACTAATGAAAAACTGTTTTTT. Its translation: CASSLPTNEKLFF.

By frequency in the sample, this clone is medium-sized. CDR3 sequence: CASNIGNTEAFF. The CDR3 DNA reads as TGCGCCAGCAACATCGGGAACACTGAAGCTTTCTTT. The chain recombines TRBV5-1 with TRBJ1-1; D gene unclear. The CDR3 totals 12 residues. Trimming removed 6 bases at V and 1 base at J, with 7 bases between. The V gene's germline CDR1 is SGHRS and CDR2 YFSETQ.

By share of the sample, this clone is medium-sized. The chain joins TRBV2 to TRBJ1-2; TRBD1 matches 8 bases. The CDR3 has 15 residues. V was clipped by 2 bases and J by 8 bases; unmatched bases: 10. Germline V gene lookup returns CDR1 SNHLY and CDR2 FYNNEI. CDR3 DNA: TGTGCCAGCAGTGAATCAGGACAGGGTATAGGGGGCTACACCTTC. It yields the protein CASSESGQGIGGYTF.

This clone was picked up a small number of times. Additional DNA sequences in this sample encode the identical CDR3. V gene TRBV12-3 or TRBV12-4 combines with J gene TRBJ2-5; no clear D. Trimming left V 3 bases short and J 2 bases short, with 10 bases between. This CDR3 is built from 14 residues. CDR3 bases: TGTGCCAGCAGTTTTCCGGAGACACAAGAGACCCAGTACTTC. This encodes CASSFPETQETQYF.

This clone was observed a handful of times. The CDR3 does not close with the conserved phenylalanine or tryptophan, likely indicating a read error. This chain uses TRBV6-2 or TRBV6-3 with TRBJ2-2, with 11 bases lining up with TRBD2. Germline loops: CDR1 MNHEY, CDR2 SVGEGT. The CDR3 consists of 17 residues. The CDR3 reads CASSYLAGGPHTGELFS. In DNA form, the CDR3 reads TGTGCCAGCAGCTACTTAGCGGGGGGGCCACACACCGGGGAGCTGTTTTCT.

This clone was seen many times. DNA of the CDR3: TGTGCCAGCAGTTACTCTCGGACAGTAGAATCACCCCTCCACTTT. Protein: CASSYSRTVESPLHF. The J gene is TRBJ1-6, the V gene TRBV6-5, with a possible D match to TRBD1 (6 bases). From germline, CDR1 is MNHEY and CDR2 SVGAGI. This CDR3 has 15 residues. V shed 0 bases and J shed 10 bases, with 13 bases lying between them.

The J gene is TRBJ2-1, the V gene TRBV28, with D perhaps matching TRBD1 (6 bases). This CDR3 has 16 residues. CDR1 and CDR2 from the germline V gene are MDHEN and SYDVKM. V was cut by 2 bases and J by 8 bases, with 19 bases left in between. The DNA of the CDR3 is TGTGCCAGCAGTTTACTGTTCTTGGGGGCCAGGGATGAGCAGTTCTTC. Translation gives CASSLLFLGARDEQFF.

This clone is labeled medium-sized. The DNA of the CDR3 is TGTGCCAGCAGTGACCTTGGACTAGCGCTCTCCTACGAGCAGTACTTC. Translating gives CASSDLGLALSYEQYF. This chain joins TRBV6-4 and TRBJ2-7; 9 bases fit TRBD2. The V segment lost 2 bases and the J segment 0 bases; nucleotides outside the gene matches: 5. The CDR3 length is 16 residues. Germline CDR1 reads MRHNA; CDR2 reads SNTAGT.

This clone is medium-sized. The chain links TRBV6-1 to TRBJ2-7; unclear D gene. This CDR3 region has 13 residues. Germline V gives CDR1 MNHNS, CDR2 SASEGT. Trimming took 5 bases from V and 2 from J, leaving 10 bases between them. DNA for the CDR3: TGTGCCAGCAGTTCCGGGTTCGCCTACGAGCAGTACTTC. Amino acid sequence: CASSSGFAYEQYF.

With regard to this clone: A much bigger clone sits one base away, suggesting this may be a read error. The J gene is TRBJ1-6, the V gene TRBV27; 12 positions match TRBD1. Germline loops: CDR1 MNHEY, CDR2 SMNVEV (reference sequence). CDR3 size: 16 residues. The J segment lost 11 bases and the V segment lost 2 bases, leaving 7 bases of the junction unmatched. This CDR3 reads CASSLSRDRGRPPLHF. The CDR3 DNA follows: TGTGCCAGCAGTTTAAGCCGGGACAGGGGGCGACCACCCCTCCACTTT.